The rows below give T cell receptor beta chains drawn from one sample of a study of cytomegalovirus exposure and HLA in healthy donors. TCRdb's copy holds only in-frame clones and misses some; the assay was immunoSEQ multiplex PCR. This sample has around 40,000 clones; around two thirds occur once, and the top ten carry roughly 8.9%. Sequencing was carried out using PBMCs. These receptors all come from a human donor in good health. Each CDR3 is given with its conserved first and last residue. D genes are given only for firm matches. Some rows have no size entry. The others give once, few or many, or a class for an expanded clone.

CDR3: CATSRNTGSGYTF
DNA: TGTGCCACCAGCAGAAACACAGGGTCGGGCTACACCTTC
V: TRBV15
D: -
J: TRBJ1-2
size: -

CDR3: CASSLEGVQYF
DNA: TGTGCCAGCAGCTTGGAAGGGGTGCAGTACTTC
V: TRBV5-4
D: -
J: TRBJ2-7
size: few

CDR3: CASSRYRGLGTDTQYF
DNA: TGTGCCAGCAGCCGATACAGGGGATTGGGCACAGATACGCAGTATTTT
V: TRBV14
D: TRBD1
J: TRBJ2-3
size: -

CDR3: CASSIETGAEAFF
DNA: TGTGCCAGTAGTATAGAGACAGGGGCTGAAGCTTTCTTT
V: TRBV19
D: TRBD1
J: TRBJ1-1
size: -

CDR3: CASSVQVGETQYF
DNA: TGTGCCAGCAGCGTACAGGTCGGGGAGACCCAGTACTTC
V: TRBV7-8
D: -
J: TRBJ2-5
size: -

CDR3: CASSELVRSISYERQYF
DNA: TGTGCCAGCAGTGAATTGGTCAGATCCATCTCCTACGAGCGGCAGTACTTC
V: TRBV6-1
D: -
J: TRBJ2-7
size: -

CDR3: CASSLGSGYEGYTF
DNA: TGTGCCAGCAGCTTAGGGTCAGGGTACGAAGGCTACACCTTC
V: TRBV7-2
D: -
J: TRBJ1-2
size: -

CDR3: CASSQDGGGKYNEQFF
DNA: TGTGCCAGCAGCCAAGATGGCGGGGGGAAATACAATGAGCAGTTCTTC
V: TRBV4-2
D: TRBD2
J: TRBJ2-1
size: -

CDR3: CASSIGAGNEQFF
DNA: TGTGCCAGCAGCATAGGGGCTGGCAATGAGCAGTTCTTC
V: TRBV9
D: -
J: TRBJ2-1
size: few

CDR3: CASSLDTGELFF
DNA: TGTGCCAGCAGTCTCGACACCGGGGAGCTGTTTTTT
V: TRBV28
D: -
J: TRBJ2-2
size: -

CDR3: CSASGGYGYTF
DNA: TGCAGTGCTAGCGGCGGCTATGGCTACACCTTC
V: TRBV20-1
D: -
J: TRBJ1-2
size: once

CDR3: CASSALGSYNSPLHF
DNA: TGTGCCAGCAGTGCCCTCGGGTCCTATAATTCACCCCTCCACTTT
V: TRBV6-1
D: -
J: TRBJ1-6
size: once

CDR3: CASSLGRTGNTIYF
DNA: TGTGCCAGCAGTTTAGGTAGGACAGGAAACACCATATATTTT
V: TRBV27
D: -
J: TRBJ1-3
size: -

CDR3: CASSLGGTRLYHEQYF
DNA: TGTGCCAGCAGCTTAGGGGGGACTAGGCTCTACCACGAGCAGTACTTC
V: TRBV11-2
D: TRBD2
J: TRBJ2-7
size: few

CDR3: CASSPLGGNVLTF
DNA: TGCGCCAGCAGCCCCCTAGGGGGAAACGTCCTGACTTTC
V: TRBV5-1
D: -
J: TRBJ2-6
size: few

CDR3: CASRGQRAAYGGYTF
DNA: TGTGCCAGCAGGGGGCAAAGGGCCGCCTATGGTGGCTACACCTTC
V: TRBV2
D: -
J: TRBJ1-2
size: few

CDR3: CASSPLAGEGTDTQYF
DNA: TGCGCCAGCAGCCCCCTAGCGGGAGAAGGCACAGATACGCAGTATTTT
V: TRBV5-1
D: TRBD2
J: TRBJ2-3
size: -

CDR3: CASRTGGYEQYF
DNA: TGTGCCAGCAGAACAGGGGGCTACGAGCAGTACTTC
V: TRBV2
D: TRBD1
J: TRBJ2-7
size: -

CDR3: CASSPDRGLSGNTIYF
DNA: TGTGCCAGCAGCCCGGACAGGGGCCTCTCTGGAAACACCATATATTTT
V: TRBV5-6
D: TRBD1
J: TRBJ1-3
size: few

CDR3: CATRPGGSTDTQYF
DNA: TGTGCCACCAGGCCTGGCGGGAGCACAGATACGCAGTATTTT
V: TRBV15
D: -
J: TRBJ2-3
size: -

CDR3: CAWSDGGFNGYTF
DNA: TGTGCCTGGAGTGACGGGGGTTTTAATGGCTACACCTTC
V: TRBV30
D: -
J: TRBJ1-2
size: -

CDR3: CASSQGLAGKYEQYF
DNA: TGTGCCAGCAGCCAAGGACTAGCGGGGAAGTACGAGCAGTACTTC
V: TRBV4-2
D: TRBD2
J: TRBJ2-7
size: -

CDR3: CASTLKGGTDTQYF
DNA: TGTGCCAGCACTTTGAAGGGGGGCACAGATACGCAGTATTTT
V: TRBV6-1
D: -
J: TRBJ2-3
size: -

CDR3: CASSLGTGSSYEQYF
DNA: TGTGCCAGCAGCTTAGGGACAGGAAGCTCCTACGAGCAGTACTTC
V: TRBV7-8
D: TRBD1
J: TRBJ2-7
size: few

CDR3: CASSPLKPSTDTQYF
DNA: TGTGCCAGCAGCCCCTTGAAGCCTAGCACAGATACGCAGTATTTT
V: TRBV7-9
D: -
J: TRBJ2-3
size: few

CDR3: CASSYSRTGPRRGQYF
DNA: TGTGCCAGCAGTTACTCCAGAACTGGGCCGAGGAGGGGGCAGTACTTC
V: TRBV6-5
D: -
J: TRBJ2-7
size: -

CDR3: CASTGGQNSNQPQHF
DNA: TGTGCCAGCACTGGGGGCCAAAATAGCAATCAGCCCCAGCATTTT
V: TRBV6-6
D: -
J: TRBJ1-5
size: -

CDR3: CAISTSGVSLNEQFF
DNA: TGTGCCATCAGTACTAGCGGGGTTTCGTTAAATGAGCAGTTCTTC
V: TRBV10-3
D: TRBD2
J: TRBJ2-1
size: -

CDR3: CASSQGTGLGQPQHF
DNA: TGCGCCAGCAGCCAAGGTACCGGGTTGGGTCAGCCCCAGCATTTT
V: TRBV4-3
D: -
J: TRBJ1-5
size: -

CDR3: CASSVSGNTEAFF
DNA: TGTGCCAGCAGCGTATCCGGGAACACTGAAGCTTTCTTT
V: TRBV9
D: -
J: TRBJ1-1
size: -

CDR3: CASSSGPNYGYTF
DNA: TGTGCCAGCAGCTCAGGGCCTAACTATGGCTACACCTTC
V: TRBV9
D: -
J: TRBJ1-2
size: once

CDR3: CASSKGVSSYNSPLHF
DNA: TGTGCCAGCAGCAAAGGGGTCAGCTCCTATAATTCACCCCTCCACTTT
V: TRBV2
D: -
J: TRBJ1-6
size: -

CDR3: CASSPGTGWTDTQYF
DNA: TGTGCCAGCAGCCCCGGGACAGGATGGACAGATACGCAGTATTTT
V: TRBV9
D: TRBD1
J: TRBJ2-3
size: -

CDR3: CAISPGTNSNQPQHF
DNA: TGTGCCATCAGCCCGGGGACAAATAGCAATCAGCCCCAGCATTTT
V: TRBV10-3
D: -
J: TRBJ1-5
size: -

CDR3: CASSLLGQGVYGYTF
DNA: TGTGCCAGCAGCCTATTGGGACAGGGTGTCTATGGCTACACCTTC
V: TRBV7-2
D: TRBD1
J: TRBJ1-2
size: -

CDR3: CASSRDTNSDEQYF
DNA: TGCGCCAGCAGCCGGGATACTAACTCCGACGAGCAGTACTTC
V: TRBV10-1
D: -
J: TRBJ2-7
size: -

CDR3: CATSIGTGDYEQYF
DNA: TGTGCCACCTCGATAGGGACAGGCGACTACGAGCAGTACTTC
V: TRBV2
D: TRBD1
J: TRBJ2-7
size: -

CDR3: CASRTDSKNIQYF
DNA: TGTGCCAGCAGGACGGACTCCAAAAACATTCAGTACTTC
V: TRBV6-5
D: -
J: TRBJ2-4
size: -

CDR3: CASSQTGEQPQHF
DNA: TGTGCCAGCTCACAGACAGGGGAGCAGCCCCAGCATTTT
V: TRBV18
D: TRBD1
J: TRBJ1-5
size: once

CDR3: CASSSGGQPQHF
DNA: TGTGCCAGCAGCTCGGGAGGCCAGCCCCAGCATTTT
V: TRBV11-2
D: -
J: TRBJ1-5
size: -

CDR3: CAWSTLGKRGSYNEQFF
DNA: TGTGCCTGGAGTACCCTCGGGAAGCGGGGGTCCTACAATGAGCAGTTCTTC
V: TRBV30
D: TRBD2
J: TRBJ2-1
size: -

CDR3: CASSAITGTGPTGELFF
DNA: TGTGCCAGCAGCGCCATTACCGGGACAGGACCAACCGGGGAGCTGTTTTTT
V: TRBV9
D: TRBD1
J: TRBJ2-2
size: -

CDR3: CASSLSRGEPYEQYF
DNA: TGCGCCAGCAGCTTGTCTCGGGGGGAACCCTACGAGCAGTACTTC
V: TRBV5-1
D: TRBD2
J: TRBJ2-7
size: -

CDR3: CATWTSGGVVDTQYF
DNA: TGCGCCACGTGGACTAGCGGGGGTGTTGTGGATACGCAGTATTTT
V: TRBV10-2
D: TRBD2
J: TRBJ2-3
size: -

CDR3: CASSVRETQYF
DNA: TGTGCCAGCAGCGTGAGAGAGACCCAGTACTTC
V: TRBV11-2
D: -
J: TRBJ2-5
size: -

CDR3: CASTGDSSDQPQHF
DNA: TGTGCCAGCACAGGGGATTCGTCGGATCAGCCCCAGCATTTT
V: TRBV2
D: -
J: TRBJ1-5
size: -

CDR3: CAWSVHITSGANVLTF
DNA: TGTGCCTGGAGTGTACATATCACATCAGGGGCCAACGTCCTGACTTTC
V: TRBV30
D: -
J: TRBJ2-6
size: -